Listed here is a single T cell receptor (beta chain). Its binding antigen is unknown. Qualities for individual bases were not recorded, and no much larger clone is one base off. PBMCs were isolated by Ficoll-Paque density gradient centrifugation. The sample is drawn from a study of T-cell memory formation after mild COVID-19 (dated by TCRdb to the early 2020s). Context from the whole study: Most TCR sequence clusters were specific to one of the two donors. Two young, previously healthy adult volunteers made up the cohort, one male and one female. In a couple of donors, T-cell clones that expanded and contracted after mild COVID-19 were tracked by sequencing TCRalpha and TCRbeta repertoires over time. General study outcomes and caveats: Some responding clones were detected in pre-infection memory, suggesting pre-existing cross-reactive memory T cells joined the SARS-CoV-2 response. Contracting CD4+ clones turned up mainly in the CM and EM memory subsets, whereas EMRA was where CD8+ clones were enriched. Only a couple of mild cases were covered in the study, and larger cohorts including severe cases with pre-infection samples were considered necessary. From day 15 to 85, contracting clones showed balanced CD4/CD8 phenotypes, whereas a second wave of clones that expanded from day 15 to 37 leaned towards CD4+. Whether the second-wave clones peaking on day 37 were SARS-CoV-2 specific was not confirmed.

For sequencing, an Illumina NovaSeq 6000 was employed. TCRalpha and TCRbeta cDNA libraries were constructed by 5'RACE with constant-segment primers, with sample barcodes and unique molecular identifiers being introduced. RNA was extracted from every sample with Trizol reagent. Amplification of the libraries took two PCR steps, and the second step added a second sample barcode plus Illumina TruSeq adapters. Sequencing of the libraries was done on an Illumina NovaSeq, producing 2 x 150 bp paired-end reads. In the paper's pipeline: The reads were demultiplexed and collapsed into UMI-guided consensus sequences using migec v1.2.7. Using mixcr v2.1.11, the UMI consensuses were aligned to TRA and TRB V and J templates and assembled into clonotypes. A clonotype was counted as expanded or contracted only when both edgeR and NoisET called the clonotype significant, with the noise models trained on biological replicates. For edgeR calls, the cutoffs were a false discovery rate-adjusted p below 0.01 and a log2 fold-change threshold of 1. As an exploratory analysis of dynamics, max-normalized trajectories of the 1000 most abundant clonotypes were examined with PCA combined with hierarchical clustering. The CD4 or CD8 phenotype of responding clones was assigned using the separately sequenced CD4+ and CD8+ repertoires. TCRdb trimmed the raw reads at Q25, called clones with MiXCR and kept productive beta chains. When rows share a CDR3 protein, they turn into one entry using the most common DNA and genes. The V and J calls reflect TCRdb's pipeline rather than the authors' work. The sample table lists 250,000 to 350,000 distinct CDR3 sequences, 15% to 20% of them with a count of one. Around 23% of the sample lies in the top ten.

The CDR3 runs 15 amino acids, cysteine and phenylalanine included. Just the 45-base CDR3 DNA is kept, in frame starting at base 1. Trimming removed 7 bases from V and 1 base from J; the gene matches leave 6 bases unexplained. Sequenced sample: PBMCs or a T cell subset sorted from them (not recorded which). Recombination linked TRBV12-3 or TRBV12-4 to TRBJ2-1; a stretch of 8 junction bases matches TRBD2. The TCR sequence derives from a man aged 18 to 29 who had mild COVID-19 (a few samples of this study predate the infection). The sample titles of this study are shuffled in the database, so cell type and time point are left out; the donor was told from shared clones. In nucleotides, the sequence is TGTGCCAGCAAAATAGCGGGACATTCCTACAATGAGCAGTTCTTC. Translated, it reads CASKIAGHSYNEQFF.